Listed here are 4 T cell receptor beta chains from one sample, sequenced in a study of OX40 agonist ivuxolimab in advanced cancers. Here immunoSEQ multiplex PCR was the method, and the copy in TCRdb shows in-frame clones only, minus some. The repertoire consists of about 69,000 clones, with about three quarters occurring once and the leading ten covering about 2.1%. This sample comprised CD4+ or CD8+ T cells sorted from blood, obtained in a trial of the OX40 agonist ivuxolimab. Receptors were obtained from an adult with an advanced solid tumor such as melanoma, head and neck, liver or kidney cancer.

The chain carries TRBV21-1 and TRBJ2-1; the DNA was not compared with TRBD2, the D call given in the table. TRBV21-1 is recorded as a pseudogene. The CDR3 is 14 amino acids. As DNA, the CDR3 is TGTGCCTCCCTGGGGGCTAGCGGGAGGCATGAGCAGTTCTTC. Amino acids: CASLGASGRHEQFF.

The rearrangement uses TRBV19 and TRBJ1-5; D is possibly TRBD1 (6 bases). CDR3 length: 15 amino acids. From germline, CDR1 is LNHDA and CDR2 SQIVND (reference sequence). Trimming cost V 6 bases and J 4 bases, with 16 bases left between them. CDR3 sequence: CASRGDRFSNQPQHF. The CDR3 nucleotides read TGTGCCAGTAGGGGTGACAGGTTCTCTAATCAGCCCCAGCATTTT.

The rearrangement links TRBV14 to TRBJ2-7; 13 nucleotides align to TRBD2. Germline CDR1 reads SGHDN; CDR2 reads FVKESK. Losses at the gene ends were 3 bases for V and 6 bases for J; bases not matched to a gene: 11. The length of the CDR3 is 17 residues. CDR3 bases: TGTGCCAGCAGCCATTCGGGACTAGCGGGGTTCTTACGCGAGCAGTACTTC. Its translation: CASSHSGLAGFLREQYF.

The J gene is TRBJ2-2, the V gene TRBV5-1, with a possible D match to TRBD1 (6 bases). This CDR3 has 16 residues. Germline V gene lookup returns CDR1 SGHRS and CDR2 YFSETQ. Trimming removed 0 bases at V and 1 base at J, with 10 bases between. DNA of the CDR3: TGCGCCAGCAGCTTGGCCGTCAGGGGGAACACCGGGGAGCTGTTTTTT. The encoded protein is CASSLAVRGNTGELFF.